The clone carrying this T cell receptor beta chain was seen at least ten times. The data stem from a study of CD8 T cells in ankylosing spondylitis. TCRdb independently ran MiXCR on the 5' RACE reads; one entry per CDR3 protein. The sample has 110,000 to 150,000 distinct CDR3 sequences, roughly 8% seen once. Trimming removed 5 bases at V and 4 bases at J, with 13 bases between. Germline CDR1 reads KGHSH; CDR2 reads LQKENI. The CDR3 spans 14 residues. The sequenced sample was synovial fluid, either unsorted or a sorted T cell fraction (not recorded which). This clonotype was sampled from a male donor with ankylosing spondylitis. The V and J genes are TRBV18 and TRBJ2-3; tentative D call: TRBD1 (6 bases). CDR3 DNA: TGTGCCAGCTCAACGTACAGGGCCCCAGATACGCAGTATTTT. Its translation is CASSTYRAPDTQYF.